The T cell receptor beta chain under discussion was sequenced for a study of T cell responses to AZD1222 COVID-19 vaccine. Broader study findings: Across spike, vaccine-associated CD4 TCRs were found, dominant at 160-218 and 743-854. Only 5 to 7 AZD1222 recipients were seropositive at baseline. Clonal diversity may have been underestimated in mostly white British donors. The peak T cell response came first, and repertoires were sampled only after it.

This CDR3 has 15 residues. Germline CDR1 KGHSH, CDR2 LQKENI. Trimming removed 3 bases from V and 6 bases from J; junction bases left unmatched: 5. As for this clone: Its target is not known.

Data came from immunoSEQ multiplex PCR; TCRdb stores just in-frame clones and leaves some out. The table records 110,000 or so clones, around 90% of them present only once. This clonotype was obtained from an adult in good health. This chain uses TRBV18 with TRBJ1-2, with 12 nucleotides matching TRBD1. The specimen was peripheral blood, collected on day 0 of AZD1222 vaccination. The CDR3 DNA reads TGTGCCAGCTCACCGGGGACAGGGGGCTTCGATGGCTACACCTTC. Encoded protein: CASSPGTGGFDGYTF.